This T cell receptor beta chain was obtained from a study of radiotherapy plus CTLA-4 blockade in lung cancer (dated by TCRdb to the late 2010s). As for the study more broadly: Objective responses occurred in 18% of enrolled patients, and roughly 30% achieved disease control. The full study reports these points: After treatment with radiotherapy and ipilimumab, TCR clones that originated in tumors expanded in peripheral blood. Increased serum interferon-beta after radiation, together with early dynamic changes in blood T cell clones, were reported to be the strongest predictors of response.

The study tested focal radiation therapy combined with CTLA-4 blockade (ipilimumab) in patients with chemo-refractory metastatic non-small-cell lung cancer. The CDR3 covers 13 residues, taking in both the cysteine and the phenylalanine. The sequence is cut down to CDR3 DNA, 39 bases in frame from base 1. CDR1 and CDR2, per the germline V gene (reference sequence), are LNHDA and SQIVND. The trim is 2 bases for V and 0 bases for J, with a gap of 4 bases between the germline ends. Library method: the immunoSEQ multiplex PCR assay. Held by TCRdb, this immuneACCESS table contains in-frame sequences only and omits some clones. Under half of the omission traces to an unresolved V gene where checked; the cause of the rest is unknown. The sample table shows fewer than 140,000 clones, and 85% are seen once. The biggest ten clones account for roughly 2.5% of the sample. A word on this clone: What this receptor recognizes is not known. No much larger clone exists at a distance of one base, and base qualities are not known.

The sample was peripheral blood, taken from a patient treated with radiotherapy plus ipilimumab. This clonotype was sampled from a human donor with non-small cell lung cancer that progressed on radiotherapy plus ipilimumab. Some clones in this sample may be carry-over from other donors' samples. The rearrangement joined TRBV19 to TRBJ1-1, with no confidently assigned D gene. The nucleotide sequence reads as follows: TGTGCCAGTAGTATAATCCTGAACACTGAAGCTTTCTTT. This yields the protein CASSIILNTEAFF.